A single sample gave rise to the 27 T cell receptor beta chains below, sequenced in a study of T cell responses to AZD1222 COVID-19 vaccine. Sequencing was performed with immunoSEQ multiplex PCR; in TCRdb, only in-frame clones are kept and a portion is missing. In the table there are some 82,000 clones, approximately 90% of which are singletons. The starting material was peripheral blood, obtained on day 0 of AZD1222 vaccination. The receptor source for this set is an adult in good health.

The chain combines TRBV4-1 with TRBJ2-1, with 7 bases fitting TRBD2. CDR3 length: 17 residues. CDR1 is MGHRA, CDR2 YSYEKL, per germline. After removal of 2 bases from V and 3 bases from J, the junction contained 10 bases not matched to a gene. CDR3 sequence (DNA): TGCGCCAGCAGCCAACGTCCCCCCCTAGCGGACTACAATGAGCAGTTCTTC. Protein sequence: CASSQRPPLADYNEQFF.

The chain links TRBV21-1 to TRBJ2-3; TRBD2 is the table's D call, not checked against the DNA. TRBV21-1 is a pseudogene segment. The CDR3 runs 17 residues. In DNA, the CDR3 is TGTGCCAGCAGCAACCCTCAACCGCGTTTGAATGCAGATACGCAGTATTTT. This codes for CASSNPQPRLNADTQYF.

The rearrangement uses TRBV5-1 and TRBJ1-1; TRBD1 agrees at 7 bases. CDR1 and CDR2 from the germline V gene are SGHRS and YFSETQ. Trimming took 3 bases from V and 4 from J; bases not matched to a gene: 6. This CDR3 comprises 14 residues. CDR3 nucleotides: TGCGCCAGCAGCTGGGACAGTAGTGTCACTGAAGCTTTCTTT. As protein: CASSWDSSVTEAFF.

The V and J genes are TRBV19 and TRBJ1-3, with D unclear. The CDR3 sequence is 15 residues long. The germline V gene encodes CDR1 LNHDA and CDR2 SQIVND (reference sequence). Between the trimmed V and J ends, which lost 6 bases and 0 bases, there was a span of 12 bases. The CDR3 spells CASSGTHSSGNTIYF. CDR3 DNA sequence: TGTGCCAGTAGCGGCACGCACTCCTCTGGAAACACCATATATTTT.

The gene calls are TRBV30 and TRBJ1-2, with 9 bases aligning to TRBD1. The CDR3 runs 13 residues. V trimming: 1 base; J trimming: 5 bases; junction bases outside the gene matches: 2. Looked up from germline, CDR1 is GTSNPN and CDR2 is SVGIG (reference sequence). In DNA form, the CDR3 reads TGTGCCTGGAGTGCGGGGACAGGGTATGGCTACACCTTC. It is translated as CAWSAGTGYGYTF.

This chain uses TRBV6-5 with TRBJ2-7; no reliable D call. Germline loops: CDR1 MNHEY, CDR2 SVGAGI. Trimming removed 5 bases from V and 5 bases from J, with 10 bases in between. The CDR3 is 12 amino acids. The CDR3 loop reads CASSPRVNEQYF. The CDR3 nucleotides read TGTGCCAGCAGTCCGAGAGTCAACGAGCAGTACTTC.

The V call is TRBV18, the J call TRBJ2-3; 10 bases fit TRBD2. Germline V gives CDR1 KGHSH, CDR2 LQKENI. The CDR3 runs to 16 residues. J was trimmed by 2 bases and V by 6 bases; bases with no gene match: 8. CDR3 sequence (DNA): TGTGCCAGCTCGCCAACTAGCGGGGTTACCACAGATACGCAGTATTTT. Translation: CASSPTSGVTTDTQYF.

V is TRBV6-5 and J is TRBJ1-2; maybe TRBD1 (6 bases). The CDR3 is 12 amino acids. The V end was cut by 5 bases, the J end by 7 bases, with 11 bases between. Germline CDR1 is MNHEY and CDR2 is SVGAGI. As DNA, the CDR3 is TGTGCCAGCAGTCAGGGGTCATTTGGCTACACCTTC. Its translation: CASSQGSFGYTF.

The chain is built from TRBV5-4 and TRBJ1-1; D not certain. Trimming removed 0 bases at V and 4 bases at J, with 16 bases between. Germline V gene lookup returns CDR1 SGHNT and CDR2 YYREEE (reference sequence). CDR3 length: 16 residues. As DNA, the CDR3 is TGTGCCAGCAGCTTGGGTCCTGTGGGGATCGGCACTGAAGCTTTCTTT. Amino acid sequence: CASSLGPVGIGTEAFF.

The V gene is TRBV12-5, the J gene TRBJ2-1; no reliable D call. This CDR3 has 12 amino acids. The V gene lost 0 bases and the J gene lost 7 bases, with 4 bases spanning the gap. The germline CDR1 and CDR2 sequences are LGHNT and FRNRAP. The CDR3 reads CASGLVANEQFF. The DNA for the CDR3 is TGTGCTAGTGGTTTGGTCGCGAATGAGCAGTTCTTC.

CDR3 loop: CASSFVTGTGNECTF. Written as DNA, the CDR3 is TGCGCCAGCAGCTTCGTGACCGGGACGGGAAACGAGTGCACCTTC. The chain uses TRBV5-1 and TRBJ1-2, with a tentative D call TRBD1 (5 bases). The V gene lost 2 bases and the J gene lost 13 bases, with 24 bases spanning the gap. From germline, CDR1 is SGHRS and CDR2 YFSETQ. The CDR3 length is 15 residues.

The CDR3 is CASSENPTGEASREQYF. As DNA, the CDR3 is TGTGCCAGCAGTGAAAATCCGACAGGAGAAGCGTCGCGGGAGCAGTACTTC. This chain connects TRBV25-1 to TRBJ2-7; D is possibly TRBD1 (6 bases). CDR3 length equals 17 residues. V shed 2 bases and J shed 7 bases, with 24 bases lying between them. CDR1 is MGHDK, CDR2 SYGVNS, per germline.

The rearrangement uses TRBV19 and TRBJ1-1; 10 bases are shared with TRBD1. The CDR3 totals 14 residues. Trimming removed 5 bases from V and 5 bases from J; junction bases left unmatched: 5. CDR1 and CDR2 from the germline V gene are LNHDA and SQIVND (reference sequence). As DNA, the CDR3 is TGTGCCAGTAGTGACAGGGGGCTTTATACTGAAGCTTTCTTT. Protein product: CASSDRGLYTEAFF.

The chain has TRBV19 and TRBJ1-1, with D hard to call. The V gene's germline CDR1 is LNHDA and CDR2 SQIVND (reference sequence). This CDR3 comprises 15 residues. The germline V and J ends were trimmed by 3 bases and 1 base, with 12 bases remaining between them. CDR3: CASSIATQPNTEAFF. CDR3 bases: TGTGCCAGTAGTATTGCGACTCAGCCGAACACTGAAGCTTTCTTT.

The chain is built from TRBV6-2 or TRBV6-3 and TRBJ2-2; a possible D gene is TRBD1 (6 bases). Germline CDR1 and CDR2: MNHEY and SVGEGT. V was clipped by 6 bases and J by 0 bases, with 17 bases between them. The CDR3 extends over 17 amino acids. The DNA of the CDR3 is TGTGCCAGCAGCTCTAACAGGGTAGTCGCGAACACCGGGGAGCTGTTTTTT. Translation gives CASSSNRVVANTGELFF.

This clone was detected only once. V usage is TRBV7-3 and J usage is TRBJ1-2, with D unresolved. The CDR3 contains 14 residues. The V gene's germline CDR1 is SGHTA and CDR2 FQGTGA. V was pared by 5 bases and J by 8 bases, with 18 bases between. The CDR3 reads CASSLQHGPYGYTF. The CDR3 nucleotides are TGTGCCAGCAGCCTTCAACATGGCCCTTACGGCTACACCTTC.

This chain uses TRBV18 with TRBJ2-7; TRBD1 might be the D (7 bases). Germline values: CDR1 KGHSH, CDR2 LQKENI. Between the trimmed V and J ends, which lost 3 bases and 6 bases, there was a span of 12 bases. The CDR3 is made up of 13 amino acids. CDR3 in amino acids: CASSPAGQFEQYF. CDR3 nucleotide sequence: TGTGCCAGCTCACCTGCGGGACAGTTCGAGCAGTACTTC.

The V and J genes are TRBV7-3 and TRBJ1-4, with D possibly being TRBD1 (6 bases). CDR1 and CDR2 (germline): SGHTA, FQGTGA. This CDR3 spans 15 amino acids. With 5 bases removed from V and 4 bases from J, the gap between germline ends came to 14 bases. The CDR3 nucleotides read TGTGCCAGCAGCCAGGGAGGGGGAGGTAATGAAAAACTGTTTTTT. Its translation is CASSQGGGGNEKLFF.

For the CDR3, the DNA is TGTGCCAGCAGTCCTCCGAGGGTCTATGGCTACACCTTC. Its translation: CASSPPRVYGYTF. This chain connects TRBV28 to TRBJ1-2; D gene uncertain. CDR1 and CDR2 from the germline V gene are MDHEN and SYDVKM. The CDR3 extends over 13 amino acids. With 5 bases removed from V and 4 bases from J, the gap between germline ends came to 11 bases.

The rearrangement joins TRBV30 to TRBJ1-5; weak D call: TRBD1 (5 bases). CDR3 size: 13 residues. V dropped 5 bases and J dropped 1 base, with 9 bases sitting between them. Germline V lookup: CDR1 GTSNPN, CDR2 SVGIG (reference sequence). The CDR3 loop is CAWDGGSNQPQHF. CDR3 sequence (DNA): TGTGCCTGGGATGGGGGGAGCAATCAGCCCCAGCATTTT.

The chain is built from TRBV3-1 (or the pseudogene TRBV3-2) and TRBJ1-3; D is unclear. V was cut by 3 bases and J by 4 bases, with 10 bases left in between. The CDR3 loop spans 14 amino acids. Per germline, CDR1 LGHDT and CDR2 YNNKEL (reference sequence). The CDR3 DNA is TGTGCCAGCAGCCAGAGGACGGTCGGAAACACCATATATTTT. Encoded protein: CASSQRTVGNTIYF.

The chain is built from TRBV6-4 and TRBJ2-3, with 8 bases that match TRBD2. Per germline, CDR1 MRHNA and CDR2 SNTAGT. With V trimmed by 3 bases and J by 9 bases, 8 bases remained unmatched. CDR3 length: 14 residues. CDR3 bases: TGTGCCAGCAGTGAGTGGGGCCGGGAGGGGACGCAGTATTTT. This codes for CASSEWGREGTQYF.

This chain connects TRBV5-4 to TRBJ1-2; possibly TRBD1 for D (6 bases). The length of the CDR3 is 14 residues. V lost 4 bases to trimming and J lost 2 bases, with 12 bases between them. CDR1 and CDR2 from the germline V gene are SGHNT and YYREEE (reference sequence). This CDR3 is CASSATGTNYGYTF. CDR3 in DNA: TGTGCCAGCAGCGCGACCGGGACAAACTATGGCTACACCTTC.

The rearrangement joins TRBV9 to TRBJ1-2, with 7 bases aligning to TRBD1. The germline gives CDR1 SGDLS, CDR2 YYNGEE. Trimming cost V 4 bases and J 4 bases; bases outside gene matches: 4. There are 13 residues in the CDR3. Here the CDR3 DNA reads TGTGCCAGCAGCACCAACAGGGGCTATGGCTACACCTTC. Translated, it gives CASSTNRGYGYTF.

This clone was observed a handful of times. CDR3 loop: CASSAQGGIQADTQYF. CDR3 coding DNA: TGTGCCAGCAGCGCCCAAGGCGGGATTCAGGCAGATACGCAGTATTTT. The chain uses TRBV7-2 and TRBJ2-3, with D possibly matching TRBD2 (6 bases). The CDR3 contains 16 residues. Per germline, CDR1 SGHTA and CDR2 FQGNSA. V gave up 5 bases and J gave up 4 bases, with 19 bases separating them.

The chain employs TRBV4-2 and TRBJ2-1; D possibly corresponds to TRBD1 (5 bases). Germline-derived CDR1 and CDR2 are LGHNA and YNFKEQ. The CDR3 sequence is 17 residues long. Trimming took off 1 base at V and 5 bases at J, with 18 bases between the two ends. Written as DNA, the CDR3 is TGTGCCAGCAGCCAAGGGACATCGATTCTTGGACACAATGAGCAGTTCTTC. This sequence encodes CASSQGTSILGHNEQFF.

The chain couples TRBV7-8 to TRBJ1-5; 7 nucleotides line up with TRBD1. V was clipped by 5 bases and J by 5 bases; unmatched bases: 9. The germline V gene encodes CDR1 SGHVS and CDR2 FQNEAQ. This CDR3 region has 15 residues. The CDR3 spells CASSPDGQVHQPQHF. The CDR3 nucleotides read TGTGCCAGCAGCCCAGATGGACAGGTCCATCAGCCCCAGCATTTT.